A selection of T cell receptor beta chains follows, all from one sample in a study of post-analysis software for immune sequencing data. MiXCR, run by TCRdb on the PCR reads, gives a single entry per CDR3 protein. The sample lists about 770,000 distinct CDR3 sequences; 46% were seen once. Sample: blood. These receptors came from a girl between 5 and 17 years old with multiple sclerosis. Both conserved end residues are part of each CDR3. D genes are given only for firm matches. A row's size may be missing; if present it is once, few, many or a size class.

j_gene | v_gene | abundance | d_gene | CDR3aa | CDR3nt
TRBJ2-7 | TRBV15 | . | . | CATSKWDSTHEQYF | TGTGCCACCAGCAAATGGGATTCAACCCACGAGCAGTACTTC
TRBJ2-1 | TRBV4-3 | few | . | CASSLSLGNEQFF | TGCGCCAGCAGCCTCTCTCTCGGGAATGAGCAGTTCTTC
TRBJ2-3 | TRBV27 | . | . | CASSWELSTDTQYF | TGTGCCAGCAGTTGGGAGCTGAGCACAGATACGCAGTATTTT
TRBJ1-6 | TRBV27 | few | . | CASSLGRVNSPLHF | TGTGCCAGCAGTTTGGGCAGGGTTAATTCACCCCTCCACTTT
TRBJ2-1 | TRBV6-4 | few | TRBD2 | CASSEWTSGRDNNEQFF | TGTGCCAGCAGTGAGTGGACTAGCGGGAGGGATAACAATGAGCAGTTCTTC
TRBJ2-7 | TRBV20-1 | . | . | CSASVPGATYEQYF | TGCAGTGCTAGTGTCCCCGGAGCCACCTACGAGCAGTACTTC
TRBJ2-1 | TRBV20-1 | . | TRBD2 | CSASTSGSEVGNEQFF | TGCAGTGCTAGTACTAGCGGGAGTGAGGTCGGCAATGAGCAGTTCTTC
TRBJ2-1 | TRBV5-1 | . | TRBD2 | CASSPGLAGAREQFF | TGCGCCAGCAGCCCGGGACTAGCGGGAGCTCGGGAGCAGTTCTTC
TRBJ2-5 | TRBV12-3/TRBV12-4 | few | TRBD1 | CASSTPQTGLQETQYF | TGTGCCAGCAGCACCCCTCAGACAGGGCTACAAGAGACCCAGTACTTC
TRBJ2-5 | TRBV7-6 | . | . | CASSLLSESETQYF | TGTGCCAGCAGCTTATTGAGTGAGTCGGAGACCCAGTACTTC
TRBJ2-1 | TRBV20-1 | few | . | CSARDRMTLEQFF | TGCAGTGCTAGAGATAGGATGACTCTTGAGCAGTTCTTC
TRBJ2-7 | TRBV6-2/TRBV6-3 | . | . | CASSYTGNEQYF | TGTGCCAGCAGTTATACAGGGAACGAGCAGTACTTC
TRBJ2-7 | TRBV6-1 | few | TRBD2 | CASSEGASGSYEQYF | TGTGCCAGCAGTGAAGGCGCTAGCGGGTCCTACGAGCAGTACTTC
TRBJ1-2 | TRBV7-9 | few | TRBD1 | CASSRDSHGYTF | TGTGCCAGCAGCCGGGACAGCCATGGCTACACCTTC
TRBJ2-3 | TRBV7-9 | . | . | CVSSLPVLSAADTQYF | TGTGTCAGCAGCTTACCAGTCCTCTCGGCCGCAGATACGCAGTATTTT
TRBJ1-1 | TRBV5-1 | . | . | CASSLGGRGRVMNTEAFF | TGCGCCAGCAGCTTGGGTGGCAGAGGGCGAGTAATGAACACTGAAGCTTTCTTT
TRBJ2-7 | TRBV9 | . | . | CASNGGGGEQYF | TGTGCCAGCAACGGGGGCGGTGGCGAGCAGTACTTC
TRBJ1-4 | TRBV20-1 | . | . | CSASENEKLFF | TGCAGTGCTAGTGAAAATGAAAAACTGTTTTTT
TRBJ2-7 | TRBV6-2/TRBV6-3 | . | . | CASKRFEGSYEQYF | TGTGCCAGCAAGAGATTTGAGGGCTCCTACGAGCAGTACTTC
TRBJ2-3 | TRBV20-1 | . | TRBD2 | CSSGFPGLAGFRTDTQYF | TGCAGTTCGGGGTTCCCGGGACTAGCGGGATTCCGCACAGATACGCAGTATTTT
TRBJ1-2 | TRBV7-9 | few | . | CASSPGDTNYGYTF | TGTGCCAGCAGCCCCGGGGACACCAACTATGGCTACACCTTC
TRBJ2-3 | TRBV5-5 | . | . | CASSSATGGWDTDTQYF | TGTGCCAGCAGCTCGGCGACTGGAGGATGGGACACAGATACGCAGTATTTT
TRBJ2-7 | TRBV28 | few | TRBD2 | CASSPRTSGRAVYEQYF | TGTGCCAGCAGTCCCCGGACTAGCGGGAGGGCCGTGTACGAGCAGTACTTC
TRBJ2-1 | TRBV7-8 | few | TRBD1 | CASSTHRGQNEQFF | TGTGCCAGCAGCACCCACAGGGGGCAGAATGAGCAGTTCTTC
TRBJ2-3 | TRBV29-1 | . | . | CSVELVEDTQYF | TGCAGCGTTGAACTAGTCGAAGATACGCAGTATTTT
TRBJ2-5 | TRBV24-1 | . | TRBD2 | CATSDQRLAGEETQYF | TGTGCCACCAGTGACCAAAGACTAGCGGGAGAGGAGACCCAGTACTTC
TRBJ1-6 | TRBV5-1 | . | . | CASSLGHYNSPLHF | TGCGCCAGCAGCTTGGGACACTATAATTCACCCCTCCACTTT
TRBJ1-4 | TRBV10-3 | . | TRBD1 | CAISRSGGEKLFF | TGTGCCATCAGTCGGTCAGGGGGAGAAAAACTGTTTTTT
TRBJ2-1 | TRBV12-3/TRBV12-4 | few | TRBD1 | CASRPGMGQGFNEQFF | TGTGCCAGCAGGCCTGGCATGGGACAGGGTTTCAATGAGCAGTTCTTC